This is a list of T cell receptor beta chains from one sample in a study of regulatory T cells in long-lasting Graves disease. One entry per CDR3 protein results from TCRdb running MiXCR on the multiplex PCR reads. Seen here are 600,000 to 800,000 distinct CDR3 sequences, about 32% observed once, and the top ten hold under 55%. Sequenced material: peripheral blood mononuclear cells (PBMCs), taken when the disease was refractory, from a patient treated with antithyroid drugs. Receptors were obtained from a female donor with Graves disease. Both conserved end residues are part of each CDR3. D genes are given only for firm matches. Only part of the rows carry a size: once, few, many, or a class if the clone is expanded.

TRBV18	NA	TRBD1	TRBJ1-1	CASSGAGTGIDTEAFF	TGTGCCAGCTCAGGAGCCGGGACAGGGATTGACACTGAAGCTTTCTTT
TRBV5-1	many	NA	TRBJ1-2	CASSWDIGYGYTF	TGCGCCAGCAGCTGGGACATCGGGTATGGCTACACCTTC
TRBV11-2	many	NA	TRBJ1-2	CASSLIGTGYGYTF	TGTGCCAGCAGCTTAATAGGGACGGGTTATGGCTACACCTTC
TRBV12-3/TRBV12-4	NA	NA	TRBJ2-3	CASSFDSADTQYF	TGTGCCAGCAGTTTTGACTCTGCAGATACGCAGTATTTT
TRBV12-3/TRBV12-4	few	TRBD1	TRBJ1-4	CASRLGQGTFEKLFF	TGTGCCAGCAGACTGGGACAGGGGACTTTCGAAAAACTGTTTTTT
TRBV7-9	few	NA	TRBJ1-2	CASSPTYRVGNYGYTF	TGTGCCAGCAGCCCTACTTACAGGGTCGGTAACTATGGCTACACCTTC
TRBV20-1	many	NA	TRBJ2-5	CSARALAGVGTQYF	TGCAGTGCTAGAGCTTTGGCTGGGGTAGGGACCCAGTACTTC
TRBV5-1	NA	NA	TRBJ1-5	CASRRDIDSNQPQHF	TGCGCCAGCAGACGGGACATCGATAGCAATCAGCCCCAGCATTTT
TRBV5-6	NA	NA	TRBJ1-2	CASGLPQGDRTF	TGTGCCAGCGGCTTGCCACAGGGAGATCGCACCTTC
TRBV28	few	NA	TRBJ1-6	CASSYGQLYNSPLHF	TGTGCCAGCAGCTACGGACAGTTGTATAATTCACCCCTCCACTTT
TRBV9	once	NA	TRBJ1-2	CASSVERDYGYTF	TGTGCCAGCAGCGTAGAGAGAGACTATGGCTACACCTTC
TRBV6-1	few	NA	TRBJ1-3	CASSPPGTPGNTIYF	TGTGCCAGCAGTCCGCCCGGGACACCAGGAAACACCATATATTTT
TRBV11-2	many	NA	TRBJ1-1	CASSPRPGDTEAFF	TGTGCCAGCAGCCCCCGCCCAGGGGACACTGAAGCTTTCTTT
TRBV15	few	NA	TRBJ2-6	CATSRDYGAGANVLTF	TGTGCCACCAGCAGAGATTACGGGGCTGGGGCCAACGTCCTGACTTTC
TRBV7-3	many	NA	TRBJ2-2	CASRPSWGEDTGELFF	TGTGCCAGCAGGCCGAGTTGGGGGGAGGACACCGGGGAGCTGTTTTTT
TRBV28	NA	TRBD1	TRBJ2-7	CASSGPGQVYEQYF	TGTGCCAGCAGTGGGCCGGGACAGGTCTACGAGCAGTACTTC